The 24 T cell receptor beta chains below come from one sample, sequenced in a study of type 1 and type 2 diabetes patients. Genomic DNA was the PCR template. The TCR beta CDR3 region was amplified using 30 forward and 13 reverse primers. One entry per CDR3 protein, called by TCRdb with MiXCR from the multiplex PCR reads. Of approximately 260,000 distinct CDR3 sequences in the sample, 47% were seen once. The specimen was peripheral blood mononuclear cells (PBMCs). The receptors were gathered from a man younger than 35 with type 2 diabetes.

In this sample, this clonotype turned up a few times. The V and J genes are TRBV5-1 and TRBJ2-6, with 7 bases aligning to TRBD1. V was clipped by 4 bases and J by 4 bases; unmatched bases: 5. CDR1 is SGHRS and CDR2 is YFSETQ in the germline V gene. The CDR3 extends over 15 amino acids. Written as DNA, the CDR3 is TGCGCCAGCAGCGTTACAGGGGAAGGGGCCAACGTCCTGACTTTC. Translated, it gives CASSVTGEGANVLTF. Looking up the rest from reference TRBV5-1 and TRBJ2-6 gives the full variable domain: KAGVTQTPRYLIKTRGQQVTLSCSPISGHRSVSWYQQTPGQGLQFLFEYFSETQRNKGNFPGRFSGRQFSNSRSEMNVSTLELGDSALYLCASSVTGEGANVLTFGAGSRLTVL.

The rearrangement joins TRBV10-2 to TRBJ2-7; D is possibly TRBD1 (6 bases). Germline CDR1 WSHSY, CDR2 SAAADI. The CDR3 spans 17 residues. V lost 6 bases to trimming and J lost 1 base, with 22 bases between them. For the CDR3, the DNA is TGCGCCAGCAGCCAAAGGCAAAGTGGGGGCCCTTCCTACGAGCAGTACTTC. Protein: CASSQRQSGGPSYEQYF.

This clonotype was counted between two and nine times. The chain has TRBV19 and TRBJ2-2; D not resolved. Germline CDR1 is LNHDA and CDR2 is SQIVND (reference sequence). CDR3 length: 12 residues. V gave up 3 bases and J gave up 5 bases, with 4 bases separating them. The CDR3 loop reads CASSIQTGELFF. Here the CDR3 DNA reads TGTGCCAGTAGTATTCAGACCGGGGAGCTGTTTTTT.

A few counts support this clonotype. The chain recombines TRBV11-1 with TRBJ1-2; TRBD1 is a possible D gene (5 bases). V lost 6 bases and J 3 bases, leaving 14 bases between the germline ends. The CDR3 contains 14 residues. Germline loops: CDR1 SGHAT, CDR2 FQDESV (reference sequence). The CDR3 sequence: CASSSRDGYYGYTF. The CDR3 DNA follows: TGTGCCAGCAGTTCAAGGGACGGCTACTATGGCTACACCTTC. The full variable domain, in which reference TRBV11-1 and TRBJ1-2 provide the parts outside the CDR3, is EAEVAQSPRYKITEKSQAVAFWCDPISGHATLYWYRQILGQGPELLVQFQDESVVDDSQLPKDRFSAERLKGVDSTLKIQPAELGDSAMYLCASSSRDGYYGYTFGSGTRLTVV.

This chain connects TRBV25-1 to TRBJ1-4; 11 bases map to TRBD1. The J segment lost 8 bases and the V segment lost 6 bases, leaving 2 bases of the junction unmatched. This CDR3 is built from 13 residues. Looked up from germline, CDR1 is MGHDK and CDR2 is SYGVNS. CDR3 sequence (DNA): TGTGCCAGCAGCGGGACAGGGGGAGAAAAACTGTTTTTT. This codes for CASSGTGGEKLFF. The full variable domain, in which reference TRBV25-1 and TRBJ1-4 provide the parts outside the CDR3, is EADIYQTPRYLVIGTGKKITLECSQTMGHDKMYWYQQDPGMELHLIHYSYGVNSTEKGDLSSESTVSRIRTEHFPLTLESARPSHTSQYLCASSGTGGEKLFFGSGTQLSVL.

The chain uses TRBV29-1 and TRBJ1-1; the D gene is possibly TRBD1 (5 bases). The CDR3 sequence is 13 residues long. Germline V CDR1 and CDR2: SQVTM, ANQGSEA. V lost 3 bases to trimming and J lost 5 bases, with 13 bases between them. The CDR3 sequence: CSVDGGGGTEAFF. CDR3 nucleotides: TGCAGCGTTGATGGGGGAGGAGGGACTGAAGCTTTCTTT. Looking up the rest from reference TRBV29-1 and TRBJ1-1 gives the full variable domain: SAVISQKPSRDICQRGTSLTIQCQVDSQVTMMFWYRQQPGQSLTLIATANQGSEATYESGFVIDKFPISRPNLTFSTLTVSNMSPEDSSIYLCSVDGGGGTEAFFGQGTRLTVV.

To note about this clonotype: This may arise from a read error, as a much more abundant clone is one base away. The CDR3 sequence: CASSFDSNTEALF. In DNA form, the CDR3 reads TGTGCCAGCAGCTTTGACAGTAACACTGAAGCTCTCTTT. This chain connects TRBV5-8 to TRBJ1-1, with D perhaps TRBD1 (5 bases). The length of the CDR3 is 13 residues. CDR1 and CDR2 (germline): SGHTS, YDEGEE.

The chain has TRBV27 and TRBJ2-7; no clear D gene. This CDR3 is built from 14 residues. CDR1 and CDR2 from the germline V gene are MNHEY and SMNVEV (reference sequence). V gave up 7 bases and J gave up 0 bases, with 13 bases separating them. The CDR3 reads CASKNQWSSYEQYF. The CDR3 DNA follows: TGTGCCAGCAAGAATCAGTGGAGCTCCTACGAGCAGTACTTC.

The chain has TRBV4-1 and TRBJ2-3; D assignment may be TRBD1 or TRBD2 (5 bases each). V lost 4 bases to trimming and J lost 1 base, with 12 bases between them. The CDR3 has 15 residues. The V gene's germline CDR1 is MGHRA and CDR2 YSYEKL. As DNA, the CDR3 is TGCGCCAGCAGCCGAGTGAGGGGTGGCACAGATACGCAGTATTTT. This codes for CASSRVRGGTDTQYF.

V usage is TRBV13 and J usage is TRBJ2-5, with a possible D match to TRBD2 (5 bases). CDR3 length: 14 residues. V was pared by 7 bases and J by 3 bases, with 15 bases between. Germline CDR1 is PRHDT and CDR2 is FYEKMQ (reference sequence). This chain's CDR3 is CASMNSGVEETQYF. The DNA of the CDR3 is TGTGCCAGCATGAACAGCGGCGTTGAAGAGACCCAGTACTTC.

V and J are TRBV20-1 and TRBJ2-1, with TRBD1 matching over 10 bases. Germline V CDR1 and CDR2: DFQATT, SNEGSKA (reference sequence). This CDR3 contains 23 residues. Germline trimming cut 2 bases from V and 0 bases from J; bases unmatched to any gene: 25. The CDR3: CSARPRADRGTTKRLSSYNEQFF. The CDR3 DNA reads TGCAGTGCTAGACCCCGAGCGGACAGGGGGACCACGAAACGACTTAGCTCCTACAATGAGCAGTTCTTC.

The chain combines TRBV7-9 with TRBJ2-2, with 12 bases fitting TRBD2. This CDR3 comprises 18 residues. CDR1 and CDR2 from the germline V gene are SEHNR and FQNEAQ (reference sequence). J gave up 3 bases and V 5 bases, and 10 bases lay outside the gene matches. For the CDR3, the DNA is TGTGCCAGCAGCCCAACCCGCGGACTAGCGGGGCACACCGGGGAGCTGTTTTTT. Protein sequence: CASSPTRGLAGHTGELFF.

In DNA form, the CDR3 reads TGTGCCAGCAGCCAGCAGACGGGACAGGGTAAAGGCTACACCTTC. Its protein product is CASSQQTGQGKGYTF. V gene TRBV4-2 combines with J gene TRBJ1-2, with 9 bases matching TRBD1. The CDR3 totals 15 residues. V was pared by 3 bases and J by 8 bases, with 10 bases of the junction left unmatched. Germline CDR1 reads LGHNA; CDR2 reads YNFKEQ.

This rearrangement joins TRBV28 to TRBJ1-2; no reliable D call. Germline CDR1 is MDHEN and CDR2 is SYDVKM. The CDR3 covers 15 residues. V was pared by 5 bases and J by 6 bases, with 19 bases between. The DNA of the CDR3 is TGTGCCAGCAGTCCCCTGATGTGGGGTAGGAATGGCTACACCTTC. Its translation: CASSPLMWGRNGYTF.

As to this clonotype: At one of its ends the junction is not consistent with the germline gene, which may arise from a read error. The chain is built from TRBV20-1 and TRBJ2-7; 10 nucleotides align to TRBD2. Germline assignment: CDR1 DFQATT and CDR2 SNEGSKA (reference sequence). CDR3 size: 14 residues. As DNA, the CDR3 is TGCAGTGCTAGCGGGACTAGCGAAGTCTACGGGCAGTACTTC. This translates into CSASGTSEVYGQYF.

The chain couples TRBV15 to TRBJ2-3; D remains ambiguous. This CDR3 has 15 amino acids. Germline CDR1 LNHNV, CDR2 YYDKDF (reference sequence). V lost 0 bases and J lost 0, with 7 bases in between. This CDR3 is CATSREASSTDTQYF. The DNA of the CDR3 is TGTGCCACCAGCAGAGAGGCATCTAGCACAGATACGCAGTATTTT.

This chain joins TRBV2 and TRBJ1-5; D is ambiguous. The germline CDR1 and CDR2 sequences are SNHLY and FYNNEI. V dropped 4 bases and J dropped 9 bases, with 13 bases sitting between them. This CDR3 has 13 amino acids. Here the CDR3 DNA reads TGTGCCAGCAGTGCGGAGCTCAAGGGGCCCCAGCATTTT. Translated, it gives CASSAELKGPQHF.

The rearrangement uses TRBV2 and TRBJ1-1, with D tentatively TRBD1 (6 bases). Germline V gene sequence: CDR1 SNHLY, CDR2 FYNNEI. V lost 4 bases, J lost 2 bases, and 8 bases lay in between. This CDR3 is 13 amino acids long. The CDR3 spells CASSVDSNTEAFF. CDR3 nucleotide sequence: TGTGCCAGCAGTGTGGACAGCAACACTGAAGCTTTCTTT.

The CDR3 region has the DNA TGTGCCAGTATACAGGGAGGGAGCAATCAGCCCCAGCATTTT. Translation gives CASIQGGSNQPQHF. The V call is TRBV7-2, the J call TRBJ1-5; D is possibly TRBD1 (6 bases). Looked up from germline, CDR1 is SGHTA and CDR2 is FQGNSA. There are 14 residues in the CDR3. V gave up 9 bases and J gave up 1 base, with 13 bases separating them. Looking up the rest from reference TRBV7-2 and TRBJ1-5 gives the full variable domain: GAGVSQSPSNKVTEKGKDVELRCDPISGHTALYWYRQSLGQGLEFLIYFQGNSAPDKSGLPSDRFSAERTGGSVSTLTIQRTQQEDSAVYLCASIQGGSNQPQHFGDGTRLSIL.

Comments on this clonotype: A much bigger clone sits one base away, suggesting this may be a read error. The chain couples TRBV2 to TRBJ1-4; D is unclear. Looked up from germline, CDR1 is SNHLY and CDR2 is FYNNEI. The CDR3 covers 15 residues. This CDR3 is CASSEARGPEEKLLF. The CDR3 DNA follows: TGTGCCAGCAGTGAAGCGCGAGGGCCGGAGGAAAAACTGCTTTTT.

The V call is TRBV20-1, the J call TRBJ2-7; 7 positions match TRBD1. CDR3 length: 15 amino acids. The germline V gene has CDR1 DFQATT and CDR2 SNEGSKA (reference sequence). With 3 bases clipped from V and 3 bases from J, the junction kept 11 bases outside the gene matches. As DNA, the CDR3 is TGCAGTGCTAGCGCTAACAGGGGAAATCTCTACGAGCAGTACTTC. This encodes CSASANRGNLYEQYF.

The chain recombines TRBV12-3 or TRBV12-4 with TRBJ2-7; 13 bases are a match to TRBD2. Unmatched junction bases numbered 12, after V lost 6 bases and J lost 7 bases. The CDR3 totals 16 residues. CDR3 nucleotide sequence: TGTGCCAGCAGCCGAGGGGGACTAGCGGGACTTGCGGAGCAGTACTTC. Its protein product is CASSRGGLAGLAEQYF.

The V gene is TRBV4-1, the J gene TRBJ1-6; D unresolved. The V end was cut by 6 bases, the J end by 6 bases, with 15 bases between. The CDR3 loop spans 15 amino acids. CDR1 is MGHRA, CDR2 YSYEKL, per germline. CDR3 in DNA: TGCGCCAGCAGACTAGATGACTTTTTTAATTCACCCCTCCACTTT. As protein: CASRLDDFFNSPLHF.

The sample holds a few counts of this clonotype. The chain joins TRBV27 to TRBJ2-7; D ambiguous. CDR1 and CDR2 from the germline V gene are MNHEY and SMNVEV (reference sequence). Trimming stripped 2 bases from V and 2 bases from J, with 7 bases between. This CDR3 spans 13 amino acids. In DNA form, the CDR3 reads TGTGCCAGCAGTTTAACCGTTACCTACGAGCAGTACTTC. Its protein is CASSLTVTYEQYF.